This TCR beta chain was identified during a study of CD8 T cells in Susac syndrome. The J segment lost 4 bases and the V segment lost 0 bases, leaving 6 bases of the junction unmatched. The germline gives CDR1 DFQATT, CDR2 SNEGSKA (reference sequence). There are 15 residues in the CDR3. Random hexamers were used to reverse transcribe the RNA input (roughly 0.5 to 1 ug). An immunoSEQ multiplex PCR amplified TCR beta CDR3 over 54 Vbeta and 13 Jbeta. Each CDR3 protein is one row after TCRdb ran MiXCR on the immunoSEQ multiplex PCR reads. Among 150,000 to 200,000 distinct CDR3 sequences listed, over 75% were seen once.

Sequencing was done on a sample of CD4+ T cells from PBMCs. The origin of this receptor is a human donor with Susac syndrome. The chain has TRBV20-1 and TRBJ1-5, with 7 bases identical to TRBD1. Here the CDR3 reads CSAREGTVSNQPQHF. CDR3 nucleotide sequence: TGCAGTGCTAGAGAGGGGACAGTCTCAAATCAGCCCCAGCATTTT.